These T cell receptor beta chains were read from a single sample in a study of OX40 agonist ivuxolimab in advanced cancers. Measured with immunoSEQ multiplex PCR; TCRdb has only the in-frame clones, and not every one. The data hold about 78,000 clones, with roughly 92% observed a single time. Material: CD4+ or CD8+ T cells sorted from blood, obtained in a trial of the OX40 agonist ivuxolimab. The receptors stem from an adult with an advanced solid tumor such as melanoma, head and neck, liver or kidney cancer. Each CDR3 is given without its conserved first and last residue.

j_call	v_call	cdr3_aa
NA	TRBV10-1	ASSPGHYEQY
TRBJ2-7	TRBV20-1	SGEAEQY
TRBJ2-6	TRBV19	ATNPDRPRSSGANVLT
TRBJ2-1	TRBV5-4	ASNSHLLAGPYNEQF
TRBJ1-1	TRBV18	ASSRGSAGPNTEAF
TRBJ2-7	TRBV30	ALGQSSYEQY
TRBJ1-1	TRBV7-9	ASSPWGGMNTEAF
TRBJ1-2	TRBV5-4	ASSPDRDDGYT
TRBJ1-4	TRBV30	AWSARAMGTNEKLF
TRBJ2-6	TRBV7-9	ASRFSGANVLT
TRBJ2-7	TRBV2	ASSPLPAYEQY
TRBJ2-6	TRBV4-1	ASSQDYRVPVSSGANVLT
TRBJ1-5	TRBV6-5	ASRQNGGVGAQH
TRBJ2-7	TRBV27	ASSPTLDRVDYEQY
TRBJ2-7	TRBV4-2	ASSQEKHTSYEQY
TRBJ2-1	TRBV4-2	ASSLSHSGDYNEQF
TRBJ1-1	TRBV5-8	ASSLWAASNTEAF
TRBJ1-5	TRBV6-6	ASTGTVSNQPQH
TRBJ2-2	TRBV5-1	ASSFRAPNTGELF
TRBJ1-2	TRBV5-5	ASSLGQVLNYGYT
TRBJ1-3	TRBV5-4	ASSLASHSGNTIY
TRBJ2-6	TRBV5-1	ASSLDRPSGANVLT
TRBJ2-2	TRBV7-2	ASSPGLAGYGELF
TRBJ1-2	TRBV6-1	ASIVTGGVHGYT
TRBJ1-1	TRBV7-8	ASSLMGSAEAF
TRBJ1-2	TRBV27	ASSLKGTGGSDYGYT
TRBJ1-6	TRBV6-4	ASSVTGNNSPLH
TRBJ1-6	TRBV7-2	ASSFDVNSPLH
TRBJ1-6	TRBV2	ASRRTGGAPLH
TRBJ2-2	TRBV5-1	ASSFQGPVNTGELF
TRBJ2-1	TRBV19	ASSRGTYNEQF
TRBJ2-7	TRBV6-5	ASSLSGDSLYEQY
TRBJ2-7	TRBV4-2	ASSWRVTSGSSYEQY
TRBJ2-5	TRBV27	ASKNVRETQY
TRBJ2-2	TRBV5-4	ASRAPARVDTGELF
TRBJ2-1	TRBV5-4	ASSSSGRTVGGEQF
TRBJ2-5	TRBV18	ASSPLAGEQETQY
TRBJ1-5	TRBV6-6	ASSLGRRGQPQH
TRBJ1-2	TRBV7-8	ASSLLAARDGYT
TRBJ1-4	TRBV2	ASRDRATNEKLF
TRBJ2-7	TRBV27	ASSFSPQGVSYEQY
TRBJ2-1	TRBV14	ASSQGTSGYNEQF
TRBJ2-3	TRBV27	ASSLGLAGRTSTDTQY
TRBJ2-7	TRBV9	ASSAGTGEAYEQY
TRBJ2-7	TRBV13	ASSFLQLAGGEQY
TRBJ1-5	TRBV10-3	ASGGQASNQPQH
TRBJ2-6	TRBV6-4	ASSLAGVGANVLT
TRBJ1-1	TRBV20-1	SAGGGPPAF
TRBJ2-1	TRBV1	TSSQGGGEEF
TRBJ1-1	TRBV7-8	ASSVVRGLGVNTEAF
TRBJ2-5	TRBV4-1	ASSQDRAYQETQY
TRBJ1-2	TRBV4-1	ASSPDSYGYT
TRBJ2-3	TRBV19	ASRLRTSGKTDTQY
TRBJ2-3	TRBV2	ASSVLPTQY
TRBJ1-2	TRBV6-5	ASSYTQGPNYGYT